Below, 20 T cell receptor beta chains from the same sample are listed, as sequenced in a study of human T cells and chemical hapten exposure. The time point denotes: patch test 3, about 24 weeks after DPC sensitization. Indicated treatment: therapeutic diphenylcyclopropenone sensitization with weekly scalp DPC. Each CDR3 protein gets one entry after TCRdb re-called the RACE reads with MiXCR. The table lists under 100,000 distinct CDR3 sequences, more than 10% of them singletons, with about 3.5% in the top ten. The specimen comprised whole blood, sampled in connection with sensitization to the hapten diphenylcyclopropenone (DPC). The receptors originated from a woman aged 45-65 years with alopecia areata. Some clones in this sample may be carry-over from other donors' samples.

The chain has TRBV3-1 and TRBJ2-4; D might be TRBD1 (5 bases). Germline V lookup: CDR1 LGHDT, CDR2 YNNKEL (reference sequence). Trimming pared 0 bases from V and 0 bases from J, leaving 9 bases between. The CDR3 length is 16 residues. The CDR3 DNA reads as TGTGCCAGCAGCCAAGAGACAGTTGTAGCCAAAAACATTCAGTACTTC. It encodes CASSQETVVAKNIQYF. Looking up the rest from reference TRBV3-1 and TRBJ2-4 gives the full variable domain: DTAVSQTPKYLVTQMGNDKSIKCEQNLGHDTMYWYKQDSKKFLKIMFSYNNKELIINETVPNRFSPKSPDKAHLNLHINSLELGDSAVYFCASSQETVVAKNIQYFGAGTRLSVL.

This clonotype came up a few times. Here the CDR3 reads CATVRAGSYNEQFF. CDR3 nucleotides: TGTGCCACGGTGAGGGCCGGGTCCTACAATGAGCAGTTCTTC. This chain links TRBV6-5 with TRBJ2-1, with D perhaps TRBD2 (5 bases). The CDR3 is 14 residues long. Trimming cost V 10 bases and J 1 base, with 14 bases left between them. Germline CDR1 is MNHEY and CDR2 is SVGAGI.

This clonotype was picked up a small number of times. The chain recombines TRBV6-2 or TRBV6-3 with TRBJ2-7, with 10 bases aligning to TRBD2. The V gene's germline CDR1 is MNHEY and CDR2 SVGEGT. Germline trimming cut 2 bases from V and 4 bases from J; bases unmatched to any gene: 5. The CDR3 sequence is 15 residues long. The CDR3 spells CASSYPGLAAYEQYF. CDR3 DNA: TGTGCCAGCAGTTACCCAGGACTAGCGGCTTACGAGCAGTACTTC.

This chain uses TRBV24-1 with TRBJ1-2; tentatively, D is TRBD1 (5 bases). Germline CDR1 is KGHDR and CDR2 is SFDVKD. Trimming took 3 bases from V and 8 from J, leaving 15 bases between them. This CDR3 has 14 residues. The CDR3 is CATSDTGRNQGYTF. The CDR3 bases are TGTGCCACCAGTGATACAGGACGCAACCAGGGCTACACCTTC.

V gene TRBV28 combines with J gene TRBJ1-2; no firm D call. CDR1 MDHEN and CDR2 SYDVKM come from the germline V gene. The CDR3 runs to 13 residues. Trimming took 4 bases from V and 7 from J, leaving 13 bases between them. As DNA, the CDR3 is TGTGCCAGCAGTTCCCTCGGGGTCGGTGGCTACACCTTC. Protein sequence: CASSSLGVGGYTF.

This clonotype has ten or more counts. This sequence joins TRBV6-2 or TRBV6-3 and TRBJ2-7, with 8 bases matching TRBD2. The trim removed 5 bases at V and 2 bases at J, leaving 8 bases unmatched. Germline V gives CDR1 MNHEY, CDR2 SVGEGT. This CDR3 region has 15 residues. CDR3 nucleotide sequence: TGTGCCAGCAGTCTTACTAGCGGCCTTGCCTACGAGCAGTACTTC. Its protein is CASSLTSGLAYEQYF.

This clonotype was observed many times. For the CDR3, the DNA is TGTGCCAGCAGCTTAATGGGGGAGGTTACCGGGGAGCTGTTTTTT. Encoded protein: CASSLMGEVTGELFF. The genes are TRBV7-3 and TRBJ2-2; D might be TRBD2 (6 bases). CDR3 length: 15 residues. Germline values: CDR1 SGHTA, CDR2 FQGTGA. V was cut by 1 base and J by 5 bases, with 11 bases left in between.

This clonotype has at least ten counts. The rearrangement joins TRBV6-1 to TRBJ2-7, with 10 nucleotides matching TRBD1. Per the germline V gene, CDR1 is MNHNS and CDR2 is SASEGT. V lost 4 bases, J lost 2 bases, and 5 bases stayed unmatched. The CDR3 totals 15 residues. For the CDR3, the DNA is TGTGCCAGCAGTGTAACGACAGGGGGCCCCTACGAGCAGTACTTC. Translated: CASSVTTGGPYEQYF.

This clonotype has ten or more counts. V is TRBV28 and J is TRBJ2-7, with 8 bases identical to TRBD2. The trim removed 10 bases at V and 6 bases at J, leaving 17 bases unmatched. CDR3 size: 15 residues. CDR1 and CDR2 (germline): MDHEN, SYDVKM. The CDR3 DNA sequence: TGTGCCACCCTAATCGGGGGTAGCGGGATCATCGAGCAGTACTTC. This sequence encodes CATLIGGSGIIEQYF.

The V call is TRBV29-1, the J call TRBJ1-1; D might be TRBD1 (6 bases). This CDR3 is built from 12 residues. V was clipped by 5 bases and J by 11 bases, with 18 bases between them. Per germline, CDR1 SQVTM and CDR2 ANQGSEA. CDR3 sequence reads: CSVRRPGESAFF. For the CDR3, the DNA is TGCAGCGTTAGGCGTCCAGGGGAGTCGGCTTTCTTT.

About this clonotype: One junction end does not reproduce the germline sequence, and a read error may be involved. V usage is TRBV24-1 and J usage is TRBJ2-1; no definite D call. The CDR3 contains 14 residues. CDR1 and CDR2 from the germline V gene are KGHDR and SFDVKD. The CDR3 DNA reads TGTGCCACCGGTGATTCTTTGGCCCTAAATGAGCAGTTCTTC. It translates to CATGDSLALNEQFF.

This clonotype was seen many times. The CDR3 region has the DNA TGCAGCGTTAGACCAGGAACAGATACGCAGTATTTT. This gives the protein CSVRPGTDTQYF. The rearrangement joins TRBV29-1 to TRBJ2-3; D ambiguous. The CDR3 contains 12 residues. The germline V gene encodes CDR1 SQVTM and CDR2 ANQGSEA. Between the trimmed V and J ends, which lost 5 bases and 3 bases, there was a span of 9 bases.

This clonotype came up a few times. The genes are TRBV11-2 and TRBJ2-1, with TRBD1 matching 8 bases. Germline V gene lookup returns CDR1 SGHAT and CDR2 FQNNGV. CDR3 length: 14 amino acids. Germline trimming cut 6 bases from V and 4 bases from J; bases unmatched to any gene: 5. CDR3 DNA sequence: TGTGCCAGCAGACCAGGACAGGGTTACAATGAGCAGTTCTTC. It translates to CASRPGQGYNEQFF.

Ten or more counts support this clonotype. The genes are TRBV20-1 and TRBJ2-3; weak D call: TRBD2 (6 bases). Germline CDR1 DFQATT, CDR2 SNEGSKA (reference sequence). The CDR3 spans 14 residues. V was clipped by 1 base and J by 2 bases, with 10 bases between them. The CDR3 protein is CSARGGGNTDTQYF. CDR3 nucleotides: TGCAGTGCTAGAGGTGGCGGGAACACAGATACGCAGTATTTT.

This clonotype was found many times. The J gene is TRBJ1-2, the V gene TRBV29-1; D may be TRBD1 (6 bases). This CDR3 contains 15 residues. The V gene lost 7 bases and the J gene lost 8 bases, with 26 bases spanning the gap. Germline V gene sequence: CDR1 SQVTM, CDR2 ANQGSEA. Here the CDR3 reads CSAVGGQVDQTGYTF. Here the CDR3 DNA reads TGCAGCGCCGTCGGGGGGCAGGTGGACCAAACCGGCTACACCTTC.

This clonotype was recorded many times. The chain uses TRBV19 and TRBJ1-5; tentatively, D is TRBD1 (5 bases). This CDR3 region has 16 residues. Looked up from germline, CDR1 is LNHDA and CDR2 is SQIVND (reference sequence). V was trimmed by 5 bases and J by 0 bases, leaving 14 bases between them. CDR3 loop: CASSSRGPYSNQPQHF. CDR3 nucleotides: TGTGCCAGTAGTTCCCGGGGCCCATATAGCAATCAGCCCCAGCATTTT.

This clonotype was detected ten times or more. The CDR3 DNA reads as TGTGCCAGCAGGAAAGGGGCCGTGGGTGAAAAACTGTTTTTT. Its translation is CASRKGAVGEKLFF. V usage is TRBV6-5 and J usage is TRBJ1-4; TRBD1 is a possible D gene (5 bases). Trimming took 6 bases from V and 7 from J, leaving 15 bases between them. The germline V gene has CDR1 MNHEY and CDR2 SVGAGI. The CDR3 has 14 residues.

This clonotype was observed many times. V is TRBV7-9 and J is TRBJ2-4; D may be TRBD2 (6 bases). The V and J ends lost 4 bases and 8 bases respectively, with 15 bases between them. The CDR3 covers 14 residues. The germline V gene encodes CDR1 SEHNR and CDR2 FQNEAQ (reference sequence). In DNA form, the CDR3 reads TGTGCCAGCAGCTCGACTAGTTTCGCGGACATTCAGTACTTC. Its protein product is CASSSTSFADIQYF.

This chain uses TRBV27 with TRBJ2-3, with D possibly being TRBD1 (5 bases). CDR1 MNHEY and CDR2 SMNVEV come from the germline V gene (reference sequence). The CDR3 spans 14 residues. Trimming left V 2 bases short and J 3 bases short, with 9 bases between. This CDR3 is CASSLQGLTDTQYF. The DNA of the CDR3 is TGTGCCAGCAGTTTACAGGGTTTGACAGATACGCAGTATTTT.

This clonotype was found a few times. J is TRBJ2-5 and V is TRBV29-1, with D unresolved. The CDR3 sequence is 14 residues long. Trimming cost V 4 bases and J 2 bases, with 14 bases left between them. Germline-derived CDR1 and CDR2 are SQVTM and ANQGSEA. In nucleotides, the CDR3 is TGCAGCGTTGGTGGCTTCGCAGGACAAGAGACCCAGTACTTC. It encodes CSVGGFAGQETQYF.